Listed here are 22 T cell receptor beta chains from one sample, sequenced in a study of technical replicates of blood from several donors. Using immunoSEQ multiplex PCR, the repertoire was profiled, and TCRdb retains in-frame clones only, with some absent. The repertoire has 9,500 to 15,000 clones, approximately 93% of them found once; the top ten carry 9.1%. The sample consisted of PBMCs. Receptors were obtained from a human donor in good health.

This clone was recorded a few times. In DNA form, the CDR3 reads TGTGCCAGCAGCTTACAGGGGTTAGCGGAGGATGAGCAGTACTTC. This sequence encodes CASSLQGLAEDEQYF. V gene TRBV5-6 combines with J gene TRBJ2-7; D is possibly TRBD1 (7 bases). This CDR3 region has 15 residues. Germline loops: CDR1 SGHDT, CDR2 YYEEEE. V was clipped by 2 bases and J by 7 bases, with 19 bases between them.

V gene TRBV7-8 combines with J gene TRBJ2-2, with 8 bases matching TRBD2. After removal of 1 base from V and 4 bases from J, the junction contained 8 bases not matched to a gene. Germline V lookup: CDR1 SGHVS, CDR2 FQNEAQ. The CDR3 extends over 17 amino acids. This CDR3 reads CASSLVPAGVGTGELFF. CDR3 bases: TGTGCCAGCAGCTTAGTACCAGCGGGAGTGGGCACCGGGGAGCTGTTTTTT.

The CDR3 DNA is TGTGCCAGCAGCTTGACAGGGGGCGCCTACGAGCAGTACTTC. Its translation: CASSLTGGAYEQYF. The chain carries TRBV11-1 and TRBJ2-7; 10 bases match TRBD1. This CDR3 contains 14 residues. Germline V gene data show CDR1 as SGHAT and CDR2 as FQDESV (reference sequence). The V and J ends lost 3 bases and 2 bases, in that order; junction bases with no gene match: 1.

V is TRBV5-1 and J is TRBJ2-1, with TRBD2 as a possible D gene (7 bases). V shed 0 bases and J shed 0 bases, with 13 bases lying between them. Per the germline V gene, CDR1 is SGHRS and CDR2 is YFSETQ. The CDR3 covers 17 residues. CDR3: CASSLAGGGSSYNEQFF. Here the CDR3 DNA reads TGCGCCAGCAGCTTGGCCGGGGGCGGGAGCTCCTACAATGAGCAGTTCTTC.

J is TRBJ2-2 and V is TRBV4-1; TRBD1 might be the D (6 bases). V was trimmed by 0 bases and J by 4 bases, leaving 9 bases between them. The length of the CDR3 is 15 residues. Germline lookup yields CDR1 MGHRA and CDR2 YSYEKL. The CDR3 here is CASSQEVRGTGELFF. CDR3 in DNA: TGCGCCAGCAGCCAAGAAGTCAGGGGCACCGGGGAGCTGTTTTTT.

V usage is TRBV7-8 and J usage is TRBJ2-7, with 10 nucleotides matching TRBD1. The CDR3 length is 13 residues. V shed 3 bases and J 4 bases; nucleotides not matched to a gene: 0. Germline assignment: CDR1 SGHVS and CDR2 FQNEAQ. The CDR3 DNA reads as TGTGCCAGCAGCTTGGACAGGGGGTACGAGCAGTACTTC. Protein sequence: CASSLDRGYEQYF.

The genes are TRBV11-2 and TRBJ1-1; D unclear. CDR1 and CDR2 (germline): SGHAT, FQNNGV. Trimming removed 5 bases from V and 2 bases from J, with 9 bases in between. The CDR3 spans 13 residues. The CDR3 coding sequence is TGTGCCAGCAGCGCAGACTATAACACTGAAGCTTTCTTT. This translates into CASSADYNTEAFF.

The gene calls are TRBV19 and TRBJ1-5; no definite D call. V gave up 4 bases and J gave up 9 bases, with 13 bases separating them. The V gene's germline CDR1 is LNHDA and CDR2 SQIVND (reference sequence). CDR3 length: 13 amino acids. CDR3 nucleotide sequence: TGTGCCAGTAGTAGAACAGATACATCGCCCCAGCATTTT. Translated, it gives CASSRTDTSPQHF. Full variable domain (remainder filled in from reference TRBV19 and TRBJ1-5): DGGITQSPKYLFRKEGQNVTLSCEQNLNHDAMYWYRQDPGQGLRLIYYSQIVNDFQKGDIAEGYSVSREKKESFPLTVTSAQKNPTAFYLCASSRTDTSPQHFGDGTRLSIL.

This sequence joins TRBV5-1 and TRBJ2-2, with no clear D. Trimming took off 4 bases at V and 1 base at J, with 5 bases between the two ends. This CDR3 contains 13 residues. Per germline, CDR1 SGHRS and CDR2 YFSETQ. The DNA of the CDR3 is TGCGCCAGCAGCCCAGGGAACACCGGGGAGCTGTTTTTT. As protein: CASSPGNTGELFF.

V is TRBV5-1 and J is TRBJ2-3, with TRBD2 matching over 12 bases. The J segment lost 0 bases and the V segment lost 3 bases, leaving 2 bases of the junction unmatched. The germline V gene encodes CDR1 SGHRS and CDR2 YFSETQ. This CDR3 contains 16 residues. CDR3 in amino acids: CASSSGLAGSTDTQYF. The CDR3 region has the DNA TGCGCCAGCAGCTCCGGACTAGCGGGAAGCACAGATACGCAGTATTTT. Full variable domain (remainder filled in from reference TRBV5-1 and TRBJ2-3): KAGVTQTPRYLIKTRGQQVTLSCSPISGHRSVSWYQQTPGQGLQFLFEYFSETQRNKGNFPGRFSGRQFSNSRSEMNVSTLELGDSALYLCASSSGLAGSTDTQYFGPGTRLTVL.

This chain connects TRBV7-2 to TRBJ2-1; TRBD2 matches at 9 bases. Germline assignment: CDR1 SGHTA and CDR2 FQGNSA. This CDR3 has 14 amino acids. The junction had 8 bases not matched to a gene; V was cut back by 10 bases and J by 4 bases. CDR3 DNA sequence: TGTGCCACCTACGTGACTAGCGGATACAATGAGCAGTTCTTC. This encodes CATYVTSGYNEQFF.

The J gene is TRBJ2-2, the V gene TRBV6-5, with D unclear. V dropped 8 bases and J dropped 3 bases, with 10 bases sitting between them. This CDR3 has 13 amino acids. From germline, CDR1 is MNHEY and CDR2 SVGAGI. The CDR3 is CASLGGDTGELFF. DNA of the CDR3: TGTGCCAGCCTTGGCGGAGACACCGGGGAGCTGTTTTTT.

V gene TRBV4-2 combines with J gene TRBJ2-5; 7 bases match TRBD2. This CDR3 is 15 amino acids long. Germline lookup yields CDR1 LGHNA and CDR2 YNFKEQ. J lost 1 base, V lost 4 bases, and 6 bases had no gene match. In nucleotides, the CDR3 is TGTGCCAGCAGCCCCCTCAGCGGGGTCCAAGAGACCCAGTACTTC. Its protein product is CASSPLSGVQETQYF.

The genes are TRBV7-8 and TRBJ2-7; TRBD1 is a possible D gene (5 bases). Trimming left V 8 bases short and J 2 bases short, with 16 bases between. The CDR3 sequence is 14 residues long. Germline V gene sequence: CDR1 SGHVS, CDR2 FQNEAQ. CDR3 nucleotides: TGTGCCAGCCTAAAAGGGGTAACTACCTACGAGCAGTACTTC. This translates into CASLKGVTTYEQYF.

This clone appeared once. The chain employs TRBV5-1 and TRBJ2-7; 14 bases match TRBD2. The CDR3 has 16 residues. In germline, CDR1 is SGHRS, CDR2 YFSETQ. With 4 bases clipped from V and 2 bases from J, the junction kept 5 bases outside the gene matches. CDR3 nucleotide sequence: TGCGCCAGCAGCGCCGGGACTAGCGGGAGTGCCTACGAGCAGTACTTC. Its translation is CASSAGTSGSAYEQYF.

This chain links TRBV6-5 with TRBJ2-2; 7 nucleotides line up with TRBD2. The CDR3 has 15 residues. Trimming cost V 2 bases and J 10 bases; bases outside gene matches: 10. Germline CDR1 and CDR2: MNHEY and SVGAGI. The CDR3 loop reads CASSYASGAPTELFF. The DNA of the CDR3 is TGTGCCAGCAGTTACGCCAGCGGGGCCCCGACGGAGCTGTTTTTT.

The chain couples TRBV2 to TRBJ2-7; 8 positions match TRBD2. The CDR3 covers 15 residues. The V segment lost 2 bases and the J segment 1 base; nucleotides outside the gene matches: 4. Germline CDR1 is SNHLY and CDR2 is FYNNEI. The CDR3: CASSELAGGSYEQYF. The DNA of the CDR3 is TGTGCCAGCAGTGAATTGGCGGGAGGTTCCTACGAGCAGTACTTC.

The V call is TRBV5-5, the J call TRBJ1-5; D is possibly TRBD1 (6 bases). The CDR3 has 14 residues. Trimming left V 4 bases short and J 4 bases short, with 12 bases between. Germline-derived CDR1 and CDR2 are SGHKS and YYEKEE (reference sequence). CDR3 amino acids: CASSRGQPNQPQHF. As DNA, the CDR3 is TGTGCCAGCAGCCGAGGACAGCCTAATCAGCCCCAGCATTTT. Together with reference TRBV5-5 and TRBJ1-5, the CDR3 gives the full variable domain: DAGVTQSPTHLIKTRGQQVTLRCSPISGHKSVSWYQQVLGQGPQFIFQYYEKEERGRGNFPDRFSARQFPNYSSELNVNALLLGDSALYLCASSRGQPNQPQHFGDGTRLSIL.

As DNA, the CDR3 is TGTGCCAGCAGTATCAGGGCGAGCTCCTACAATGAGCAGTTCTTC. Translated: CASSIRASSYNEQFF. The chain uses TRBV6-6 and TRBJ2-1, with D maybe TRBD1 (5 bases). Trimming removed 5 bases at V and 0 bases at J, with 11 bases between. Germline V gene sequence: CDR1 MNHNY, CDR2 SVGAGI (reference sequence). The CDR3 is made up of 15 amino acids.

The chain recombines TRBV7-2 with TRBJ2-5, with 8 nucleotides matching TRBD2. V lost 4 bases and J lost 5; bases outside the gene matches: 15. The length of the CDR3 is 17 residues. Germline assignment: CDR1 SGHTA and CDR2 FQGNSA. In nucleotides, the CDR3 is TGTGCCAGCAGCTCCCCAATTCAGCGGGAGAATTTGGAGACCCAGTACTTC. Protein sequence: CASSSPIQRENLETQYF.

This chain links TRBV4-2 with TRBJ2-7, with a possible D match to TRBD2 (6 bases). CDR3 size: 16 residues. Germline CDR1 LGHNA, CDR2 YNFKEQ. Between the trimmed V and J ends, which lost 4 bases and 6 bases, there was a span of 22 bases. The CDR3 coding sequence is TGTGCCAGCAGCCCCCCGGTGGGGGGAGAGTCTCCCGAGCAGTACTTC. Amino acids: CASSPPVGGESPEQYF.

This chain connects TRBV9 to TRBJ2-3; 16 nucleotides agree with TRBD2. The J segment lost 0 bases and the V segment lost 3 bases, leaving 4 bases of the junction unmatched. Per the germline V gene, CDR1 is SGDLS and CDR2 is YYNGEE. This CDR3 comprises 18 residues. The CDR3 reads CASSAGTSGRASTDTQYF. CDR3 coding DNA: TGTGCCAGCAGCGCCGGGACTAGCGGGAGGGCTAGCACAGATACGCAGTATTTT.